Following are 10 T cell receptor beta chains from one sample sequenced in a study of blood T cell repertoires in COVID-19. Clones were read by immunoSEQ multiplex PCR, and TCRdb kept only the in-frame ones, dropping some. This table has 200,000 to 250,000 clones, 88% appearing once. Sequencing was performed on peripheral blood. Receptor source: a woman aged 30 to 39 with COVID-19, enrolled during active disease.

This clone was detected only once. The V gene is TRBV19, the J gene TRBJ1-2; TRBD1 matches at 9 bases. Germline V CDR1 and CDR2: LNHDA, SQIVND (reference sequence). The CDR3 sequence is 12 residues long. Trimming removed 7 bases from V and 5 bases from J; junction bases left unmatched: 2. The CDR3 bases are TGTGCCAGTACACAGGGGGCATATGGCTACACCTTC. Protein product: CASTQGAYGYTF.

CDR3 amino acids: CASRVDRGPYNEQFF. CDR3 bases: TGTGCCAGCAGGGTGGACAGGGGGCCTTACAATGAGCAGTTCTTC. V is TRBV6-5 and J is TRBJ2-1, with 11 bases aligning to TRBD1. This CDR3 has 15 amino acids. Germline lookup yields CDR1 MNHEY and CDR2 SVGAGI. V lost 6 bases to trimming and J lost 4 bases; unmatched junction nucleotides: 5.

V and J are TRBV7-2 and TRBJ2-1; possible D gene TRBD2, 6 bases. Trimming removed 3 bases at V and 1 base at J, with 10 bases between. There are 15 residues in the CDR3. Germline V CDR1 and CDR2: SGHTA, FQGNSA. In nucleotides, the CDR3 is TGTGCCAGCAGCTTGAGGAGGGAGTCCTACAATGAGCAGTTCTTC. The encoded protein is CASSLRRESYNEQFF.

The chain joins TRBV14 to TRBJ1-3, with D unresolved. Trimming left V 3 bases short and J 9 bases short, with 15 bases between. The CDR3 covers 14 residues. Per germline, CDR1 SGHDN and CDR2 FVKESK. The CDR3 DNA is TGTGCCAGCAGCCAGGCGGGCGGAGGAGGCACCATATATTTT. This codes for CASSQAGGGGTIYF.

This clone has only a few counts. The chain uses TRBV7-2 and TRBJ2-1; 10 nucleotides match TRBD2. In germline, CDR1 is SGHTA, CDR2 FQGNSA. CDR3 size: 15 residues. The ends lost 4 bases at V and 3 bases at J; junction bases unmatched: 3. CDR3 sequence reads: CASSSGLAVYNEQFF. CDR3 in DNA: TGTGCCAGCAGCTCCGGACTAGCGGTCTACAATGAGCAGTTCTTC.

The CDR3 region has the DNA TGTGCCAGTAGTATCATCTGGACAGCGAATTCACCCCTCCACTTT. Its protein is CASSIIWTANSPLHF. This rearrangement joins TRBV19 to TRBJ1-6; D possibly corresponds to TRBD1 (6 bases). CDR1 LNHDA and CDR2 SQIVND come from the germline V gene (reference sequence). The CDR3 loop spans 15 amino acids. The V gene lost 3 bases and the J gene lost 7 bases, with 13 bases spanning the gap.

V is TRBV30 and J is TRBJ1-6; the D is unclear. The V end lost 1 base, the J end lost 7 bases, and 14 bases lay between the germline ends. The CDR3 is 15 amino acids. Germline V CDR1 and CDR2: GTSNPN, SVGIG (reference sequence). CDR3 sequence: CAWSASTRGNSPLHF. The DNA of the CDR3 is TGTGCCTGGAGTGCTTCCACCCGGGGAAATTCACCCCTCCACTTT.

This clone was detected only once. The chain has TRBV5-1 and TRBJ2-6; D is uncertain. The CDR3 runs 15 residues. Trimming left V 1 base short and J 0 bases short, with 5 bases between. Germline V gene lookup returns CDR1 SGHRS and CDR2 YFSETQ. The chain's CDR3 is CASSLPLSGANVLTF. The DNA of the CDR3 is TGCGCCAGCAGCTTGCCCCTCTCTGGGGCCAACGTCCTGACTTTC.

V gene TRBV5-8 combines with J gene TRBJ1-2; 7 bases match TRBD1. CDR3 length: 15 residues. Germline loops: CDR1 SGHTS, CDR2 YDEGEE. V was clipped by 2 bases and J by 3 bases; unmatched bases: 7. This chain's CDR3 is CASSLQGINYYGYTF. The CDR3 bases are TGTGCCAGCAGCTTACAGGGGATTAACTACTATGGCTACACCTTC.

The genes are TRBV2 and TRBJ1-2; 10 bases agree with TRBD1. Germline CDR1 is SNHLY and CDR2 is FYNNEI. The V gene end was trimmed by 4 bases and the J gene end by 5 bases; junction bases not matched to a gene: 10. The CDR3 extends over 16 amino acids. The CDR3 protein is CASSVRQGAIGYGYTF. The DNA for the CDR3 is TGTGCCAGCAGTGTCAGACAGGGGGCGATCGGGTATGGCTACACCTTC.